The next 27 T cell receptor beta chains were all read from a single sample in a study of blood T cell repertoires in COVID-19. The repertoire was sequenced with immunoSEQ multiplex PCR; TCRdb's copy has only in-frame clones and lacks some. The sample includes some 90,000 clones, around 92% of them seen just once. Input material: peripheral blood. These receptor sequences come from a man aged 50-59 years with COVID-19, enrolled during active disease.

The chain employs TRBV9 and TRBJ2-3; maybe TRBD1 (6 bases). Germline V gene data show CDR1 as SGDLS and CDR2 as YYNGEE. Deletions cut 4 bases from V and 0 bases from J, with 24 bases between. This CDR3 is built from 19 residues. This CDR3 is CASSSSQGPPRTSTDTQYF. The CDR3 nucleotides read TGTGCCAGCAGCTCGTCCCAGGGGCCCCCAAGGACTAGCACAGATACGCAGTATTTT.

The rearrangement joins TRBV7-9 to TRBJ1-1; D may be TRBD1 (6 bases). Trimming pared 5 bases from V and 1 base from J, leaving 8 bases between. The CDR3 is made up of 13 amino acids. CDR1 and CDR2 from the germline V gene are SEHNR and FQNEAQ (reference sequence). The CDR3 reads CASSLQGNTEAFF. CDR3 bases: TGTGCCAGCAGCCTACAGGGGAACACTGAAGCTTTCTTT.

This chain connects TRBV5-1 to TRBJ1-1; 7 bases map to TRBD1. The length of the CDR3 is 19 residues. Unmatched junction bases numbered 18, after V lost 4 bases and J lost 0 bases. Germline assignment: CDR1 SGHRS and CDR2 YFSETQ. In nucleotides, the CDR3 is TGCGCCAGCAGCGTGGCCAATCCGGGACAGCGCCTCATGAACACTGAAGCTTTCTTT. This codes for CASSVANPGQRLMNTEAFF.

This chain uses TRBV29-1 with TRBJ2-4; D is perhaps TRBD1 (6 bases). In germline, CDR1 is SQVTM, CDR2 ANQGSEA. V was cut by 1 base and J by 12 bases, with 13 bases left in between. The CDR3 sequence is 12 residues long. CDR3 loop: CSVEGDKPGQYF. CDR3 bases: TGCAGCGTTGAAGGGGACAAGCCGGGTCAGTACTTC.

This CDR3 is CAISRQGKNQPQHF. The CDR3 nucleotides read TGTGCCATCAGCCGACAGGGGAAAAATCAGCCCCAGCATTTT. The J gene is TRBJ1-5, the V gene TRBV10-3, with 8 nucleotides matching TRBD1. The germline CDR1 and CDR2 sequences are ENHRY and SYGVKD. This CDR3 contains 14 residues. Unmatched junction bases numbered 5, after V lost 6 bases and J lost 4 bases.

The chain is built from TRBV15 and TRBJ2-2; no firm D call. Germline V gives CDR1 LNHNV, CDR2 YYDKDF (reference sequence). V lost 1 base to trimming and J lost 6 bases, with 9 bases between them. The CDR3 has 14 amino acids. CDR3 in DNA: TGTGCCACCAGCAGAGTGATGGGCGCCGGGGAGCTGTTTTTT. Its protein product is CATSRVMGAGELFF.

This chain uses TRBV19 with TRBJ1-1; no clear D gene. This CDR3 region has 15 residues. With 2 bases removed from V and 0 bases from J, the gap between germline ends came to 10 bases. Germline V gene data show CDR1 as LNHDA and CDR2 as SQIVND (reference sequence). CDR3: CASSISSRMNTEAFF. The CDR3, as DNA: TGTGCCAGTAGTATAAGTTCCAGGATGAACACTGAAGCTTTCTTT.

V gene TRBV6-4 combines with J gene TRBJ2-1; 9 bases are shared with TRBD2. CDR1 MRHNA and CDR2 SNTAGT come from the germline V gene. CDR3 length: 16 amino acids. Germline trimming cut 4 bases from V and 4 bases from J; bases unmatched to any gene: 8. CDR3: CASSASRAGGYNEQFF. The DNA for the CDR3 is TGTGCCAGCAGTGCCTCGAGGGCGGGGGGGTACAATGAGCAGTTCTTC.

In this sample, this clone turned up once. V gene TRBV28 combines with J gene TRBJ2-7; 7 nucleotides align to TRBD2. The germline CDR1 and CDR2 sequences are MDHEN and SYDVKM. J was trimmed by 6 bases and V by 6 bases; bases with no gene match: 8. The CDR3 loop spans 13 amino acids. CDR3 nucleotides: TGTGCCAGCAGACAAAGCGGGAACTCCGAGCAGTACTTC. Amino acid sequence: CASRQSGNSEQYF.

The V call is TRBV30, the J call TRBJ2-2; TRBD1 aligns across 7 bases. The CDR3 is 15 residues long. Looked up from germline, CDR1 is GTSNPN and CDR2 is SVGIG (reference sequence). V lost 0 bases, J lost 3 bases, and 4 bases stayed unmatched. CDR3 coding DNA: TGTGCCTGGAGTGTCCCTGACAGGGACACCGGGGAGCTGTTTTTT. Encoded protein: CAWSVPDRDTGELFF.

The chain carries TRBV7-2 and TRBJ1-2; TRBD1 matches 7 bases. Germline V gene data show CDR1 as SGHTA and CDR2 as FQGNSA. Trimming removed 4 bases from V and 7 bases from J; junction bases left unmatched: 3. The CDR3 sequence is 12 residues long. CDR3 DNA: TGTGCCAGCAGCTCAGACAGGGTTGGCTACACCTTC. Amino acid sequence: CASSSDRVGYTF.

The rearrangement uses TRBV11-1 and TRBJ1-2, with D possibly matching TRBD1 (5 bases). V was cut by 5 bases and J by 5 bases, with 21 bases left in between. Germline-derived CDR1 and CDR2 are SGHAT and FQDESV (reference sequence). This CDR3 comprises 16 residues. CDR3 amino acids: CASSHARDFKPYGYTF. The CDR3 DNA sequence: TGTGCCAGCAGCCACGCCAGGGATTTCAAACCGTATGGCTACACCTTC.

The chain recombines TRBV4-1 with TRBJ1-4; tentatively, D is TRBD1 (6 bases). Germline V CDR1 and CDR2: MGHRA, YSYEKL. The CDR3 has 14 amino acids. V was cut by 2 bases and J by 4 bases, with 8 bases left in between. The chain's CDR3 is CASSQQGHNEKLFF. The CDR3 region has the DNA TGCGCCAGCAGCCAACAGGGACATAATGAAAAACTGTTTTTT.

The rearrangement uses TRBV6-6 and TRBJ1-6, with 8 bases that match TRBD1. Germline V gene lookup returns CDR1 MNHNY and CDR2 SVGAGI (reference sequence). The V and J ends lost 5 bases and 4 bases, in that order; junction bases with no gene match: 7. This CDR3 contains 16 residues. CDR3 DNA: TGTGCCAGCAGTCGGTCCGGGACAGGATATAATTCACCCCTCCACTTT. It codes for CASSRSGTGYNSPLHF.

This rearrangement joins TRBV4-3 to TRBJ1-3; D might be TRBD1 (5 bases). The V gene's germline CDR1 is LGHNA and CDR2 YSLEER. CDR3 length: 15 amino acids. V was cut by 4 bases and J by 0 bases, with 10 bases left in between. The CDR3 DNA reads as TGCGCCAGCAGCCTAGGGGTCGGCTCTGGAAACACCATATATTTT. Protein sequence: CASSLGVGSGNTIYF.

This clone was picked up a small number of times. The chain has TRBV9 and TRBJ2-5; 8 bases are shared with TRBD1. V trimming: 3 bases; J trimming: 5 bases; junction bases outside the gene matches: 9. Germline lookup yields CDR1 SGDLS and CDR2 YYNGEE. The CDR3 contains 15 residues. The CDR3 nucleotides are TGTGCCAGCAGCGCCGAGGACAGGGATTATGAGACCCAGTACTTC. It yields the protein CASSAEDRDYETQYF. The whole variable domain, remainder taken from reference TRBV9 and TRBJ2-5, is DSGVTQTPKHLITATGQRVTLRCSPRSGDLSVYWYQQSLDQGLQFLIQYYNGEERAKGNILERFSAQQFPDLHSELNLSSLELGDSALYFCASSAEDRDYETQYFGPGTRLLVL.

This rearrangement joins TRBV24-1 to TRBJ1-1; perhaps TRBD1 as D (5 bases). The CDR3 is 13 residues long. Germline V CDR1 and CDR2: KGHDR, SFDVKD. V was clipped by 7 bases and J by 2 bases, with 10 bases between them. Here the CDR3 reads CATRDSLNTEAFF. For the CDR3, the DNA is TGTGCCACCAGAGACAGTCTAAACACTGAAGCTTTCTTT.

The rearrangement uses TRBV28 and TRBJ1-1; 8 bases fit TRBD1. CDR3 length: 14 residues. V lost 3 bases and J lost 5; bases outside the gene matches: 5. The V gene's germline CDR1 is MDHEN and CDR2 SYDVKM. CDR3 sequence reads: CASSFIQGVTEAFF. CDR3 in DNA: TGTGCCAGCAGTTTCATACAGGGGGTGACTGAAGCTTTCTTT.

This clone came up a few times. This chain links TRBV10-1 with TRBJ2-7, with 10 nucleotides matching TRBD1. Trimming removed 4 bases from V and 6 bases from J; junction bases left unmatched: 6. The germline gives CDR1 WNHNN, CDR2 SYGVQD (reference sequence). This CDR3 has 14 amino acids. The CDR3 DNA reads TGCGCCAGCAGTGCAGACAGGGGGCTTGGCGAGCAGTACTTC. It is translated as CASSADRGLGEQYF.

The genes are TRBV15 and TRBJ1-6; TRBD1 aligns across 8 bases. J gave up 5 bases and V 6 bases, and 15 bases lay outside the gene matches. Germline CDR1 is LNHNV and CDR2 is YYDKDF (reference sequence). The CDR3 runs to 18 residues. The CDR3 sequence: CATRPSNDRGANNSPLHF. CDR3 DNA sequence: TGTGCCACCAGACCTTCAAACGACAGGGGAGCTAATAATTCACCCCTCCACTTT.

This CDR3 reads CASSQVPQWQEQYF. DNA of the CDR3: TGTGCCAGCAGCCAAGTCCCCCAGTGGCAGGAGCAGTACTTC. The chain couples TRBV14 to TRBJ2-7; D remains unclear. The CDR3 has 14 amino acids. Germline V gene data show CDR1 as SGHDN and CDR2 as FVKESK. Trimming took 1 base from V and 7 from J, leaving 14 bases between them.

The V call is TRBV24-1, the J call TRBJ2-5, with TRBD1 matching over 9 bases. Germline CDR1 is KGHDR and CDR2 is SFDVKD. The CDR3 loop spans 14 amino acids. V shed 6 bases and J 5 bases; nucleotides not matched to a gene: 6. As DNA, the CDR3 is TGTGCCACCAGTCCCACAGGGGGCTTGGAGACCCAGTACTTC. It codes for CATSPTGGLETQYF.

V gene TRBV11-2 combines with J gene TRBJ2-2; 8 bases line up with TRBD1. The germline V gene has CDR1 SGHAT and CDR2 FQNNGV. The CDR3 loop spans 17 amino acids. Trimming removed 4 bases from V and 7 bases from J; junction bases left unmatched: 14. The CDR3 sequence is CASSWGVGTGLIGELFF. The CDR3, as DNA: TGTGCCAGCAGCTGGGGCGTTGGGACAGGTCTCATCGGGGAGCTGTTTTTT.

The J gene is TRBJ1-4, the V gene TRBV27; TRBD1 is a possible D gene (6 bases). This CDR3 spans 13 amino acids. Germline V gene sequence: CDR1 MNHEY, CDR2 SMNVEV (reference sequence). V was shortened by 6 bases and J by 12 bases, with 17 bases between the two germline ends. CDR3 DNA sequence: TGTGCCAGCAGGCCTGGCGGGGGCGGGCAACTGTTTTTT. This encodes CASRPGGGGQLFF.

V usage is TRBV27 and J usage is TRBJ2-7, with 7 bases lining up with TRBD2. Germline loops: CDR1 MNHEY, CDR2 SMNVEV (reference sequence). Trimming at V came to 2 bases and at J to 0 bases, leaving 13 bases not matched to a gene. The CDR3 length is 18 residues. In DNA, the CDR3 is TGTGCCAGCAGTTTAAGCGGGATTTCGGGGACTCACTCCTACGAGCAGTACTTC. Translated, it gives CASSLSGISGTHSYEQYF.

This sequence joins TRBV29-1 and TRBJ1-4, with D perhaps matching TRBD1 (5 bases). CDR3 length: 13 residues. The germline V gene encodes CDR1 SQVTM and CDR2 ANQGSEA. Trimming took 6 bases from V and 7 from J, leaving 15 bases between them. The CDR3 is CSVSPGTGEKLFF. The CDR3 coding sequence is TGCAGCGTGTCCCCCGGGACTGGTGAAAAACTGTTTTTT.

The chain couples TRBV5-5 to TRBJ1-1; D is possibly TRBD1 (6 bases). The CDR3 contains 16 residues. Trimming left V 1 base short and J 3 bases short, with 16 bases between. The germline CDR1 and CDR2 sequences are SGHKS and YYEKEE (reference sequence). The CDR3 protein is CASSLSLQDRHTEAFF. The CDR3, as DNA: TGTGCCAGCAGCTTGTCGCTACAGGACAGACACACTGAAGCTTTCTTT. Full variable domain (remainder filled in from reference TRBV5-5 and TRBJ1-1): DAGVTQSPTHLIKTRGQQVTLRCSPISGHKSVSWYQQVLGQGPQFIFQYYEKEERGRGNFPDRFSARQFPNYSSELNVNALLLGDSALYLCASSLSLQDRHTEAFFGQGTRLTVV.